This TCR beta chain stems from a study of T cell clonality in common variable immunodeficiency. The study's findings and limits: CVID subjects had higher TCRbeta clonality than healthy controls, most marked in about a third. Fewer deletions and N-nucleotide insertions were reportedly seen in common variable immunodeficiency TCR beta sequences. Patient heterogeneity in the CVID cohort limited correlations between repertoire features and clinical complications. T cell subpopulation sequencing would be needed to explain CVID clonality.

This clone has at least ten counts. As yet, its antigen is unknown. The read stops 3 residues short of the end of the CDR3; the missing end is completed from the germline J gene. Sequencing was performed with immunoSEQ multiplex PCR; in TCRdb, only in-frame clones are kept and a portion is missing. Singletons are absent from the sample, which has approximately 42,000 clones. CDR1 ENHRY and CDR2 SYGVKD come from the germline V gene. CDR3 length equals 20 residues. This sequence was found in a person aged 18 to 70 in good health. The sample taken for sequencing was peripheral blood mononuclear cells. The V call is TRBV10-3, the J call TRBJ2-3; 9 nucleotides line up with TRBD2. The CDR3 DNA, read in part, is TGTGCCATCAGTGAGCCCTCTCTCGGTAGCGGGAGTGGTGTCCTCGAGACG. Its translation is CAISEPSLGSGSGVLET. The CDR3 reads in full as CAISEPSLGSGSGVLETQYF.